This TCR beta chain was recorded in a study of blood T cells in healthy people across ages (dated by TCRdb to the mid-2010s). A note on the overall study: In model experiments, template switching captured about one uniquely barcoded TCR beta cDNA molecule for every two T cells. The donors were divided into four age groups: young (average approximately 17 years), middle-aged (roughly 40), aged (about 62) and long-lived (around 80). To avoid experimental bias, donors of different ages were spread randomly across the sequencing lanes. The study measured age-related changes in TCR beta repertoire diversity using deep sequencing normalized with unique cDNA molecular identifiers. Using the same blood draw, the study looked at two additional independent replicas of 1 million unique cDNA reads for two donors, one aged 18 to 30 and the other aged 80 or older.

The sample holds a few counts of this clonotype. Its antigen has not been determined. No per-base quality is available; no much larger clone lies one base away. The approximately 39 donors, aged about 6 to 95 years, were systemically healthy Caucasian individuals from Russia. Roughly 9.5 milliliters of peripheral blood were drawn from each donor into EDTA-treated Vacutainer tubes. Ficoll-Paque density-gradient centrifugation was used to isolate PBMCs, with at least 6.5 million obtained per sample. Trizol reagent was used to extract total RNA from the PBMCs, yielding at least 6 micrograms per sample. For every donor, flow cytometry on a PBMC aliquot measured the percentage of naive CD45RAhigh/CD27high T cells. The investigation overall reported the following: As age increased, observed TCR beta diversity per million T cells dropped in a roughly linear way, and a significant reduction was already evident by age 40. Estimates of total diversity from one million sequenced T cells were regarded as lower bounds and underestimates. Compared with the aged group, the long-lived group had more naive CD4+ T cells, fewer expanded clones and increased TCR diversity, a pattern suggesting age selection. The percentage of naive T cells measured by flow cytometry correlated strongly with observed TCR beta diversity. Bulk unsorted PBMC profiling prevented conclusive comparison of naive and antigen-experienced compartments. Donor CMV infection status was unknown, potentially confounding age-related changes in expanded clonotypes.

The library was made by 5' RACE. Sequenced using an Illumina HiSeq 2500. A second PCR of 7 to 11 cycles was performed with a sample-barcoded 5' primer and a J-beta primer mix. Each TCR beta cDNA molecule received a unique molecular identifier from a template-switch 5' adaptor carrying 12 random nucleotides. Each sample yielded at least 3 million CDR3-containing paired-end reads. The Mint cDNA synthesis kit, primed by a TRBC-specific oligonucleotide, was used to synthesize first-strand cDNA from all RNA. All cDNA was treated with uracil-DNA glycosylase and then went through a first 18-cycle PCR with the universal primers M1SS and BC2_uni_R. The authors' analysis ran thus. Normalization of each sample was performed by random selection of 1 million high-quality reads, each carrying a distinct molecular identifier. Instead of being binned into consensus sequences, reads that shared molecular identifiers were thrown out. CDR3 identification, clonotype clustering and error correction used MiTCR with a Q25 quality threshold and the strictest error-elimination algorithm. A nonparametric unseen species model with Euler transformation was used to estimate lower-bound total TCR beta diversity. Using fastp trimming at Q25 and MiXCR clonotype assembly, TCRdb reanalyzed the public sequencing data and kept in-frame beta chains. Rows merge per CDR3 protein into single entries with the most common DNA and genes. The V and J calls follow TCRdb's processing rather than the paper's. In this sample the table shows about 1.1 million distinct CDR3 sequences, roughly two fifths of which occur a single time. The ten largest clones capture roughly 14% of the sample.

The CDR3, cysteine through phenylalanine, is 13 amino acids long. The CDR3 DNA has 39 bases and is translated from base 1. V loses 3 bases of germline sequence and J loses 4 bases, and the interval between the two ends is 9 bases. From a lookup of the germline V gene, CDR1 and CDR2 are ENHRY and SYGVKD. The sequence links TRBV10-3 to TRBJ1-2, with the D gene too uncertain to name. The TCR comes from a man younger than 30 in good health. Sequencing input: blood. The CDR3 is CAISERPVYGYTF. The nucleotides are TGTGCCATCAGTGAAAGGCCGGTCTATGGCTACACCTTC.